This is a list of T cell receptor beta chains from one sample in a study of Graves' ophthalmopathy and Graves' hyperthyroidism. Each CDR3 protein is one row after TCRdb ran MiXCR on the multiplex PCR reads. The data show about 240,000 distinct CDR3 sequences, around 45% seen once. Material: peripheral blood. The receptors were gathered from an adult man with Graves' ophthalmopathy. Each CDR3 is given with its conserved first and last residue. Fields, in order: V gene, clone size, D gene, J gene, CDR3 DNA, CDR3 protein. A D gene is named only where the DNA matches it firmly. A clone size is listed for some rows: how often the clone was seen (once, few, many), or a class if it is expanded.

>TRBV12-3/TRBV12-4|NA|NA|TRBJ1-1
TGTGCCAGCAGCCAAGACTCCGACACTGAAGCTTTCTTT
CASSQDSDTEAFF
>TRBV2|NA|TRBD1|TRBJ1-1
TGTGCCAGCAGAGCGGGACAGCGGAACACTGAAGCTTTCTTT
CASRAGQRNTEAFF
>TRBV25-1|NA|TRBD1|TRBJ2-7
TGTGCCAGCAGTTTGGGACAGCTTTTCGAGCAGTACTTC
CASSLGQLFEQYF
>TRBV10-3|NA|TRBD1|TRBJ1-2
TGTGCCAGCAGTTCGTACAGGGGGCTTGGCTACACCTTC
CASSSYRGLGYTF
>TRBV6-1|NA|NA|TRBJ1-2
TGTGCCAGCAGTGAACCAGGGTGGAGGGACTATGGCTACACCTTC
CASSEPGWRDYGYTF
>TRBV10-3|NA|TRBD1|TRBJ1-3
TGTGCCAGCAGTTACAGGGGTGGAAACACCATATATTTT
CASSYRGGNTIYF
>TRBV25-1|once|NA|TRBJ2-3
TGTGCCAGCAGCCAAGGGAGGGATACGCAGTATTTT
CASSQGRDTQYF
>TRBV14|many|NA|TRBJ1-2
TGTGCCACCCAGGAGGAGGAAGGCTATGGCTACACCTTC
CATQEEEGYGYTF
>TRBV5-1|many|NA|TRBJ2-7
TGTGCCAGCAGCTTGCGGGGAAGCTACGAGCAGTACTTC
CASSLRGSYEQYF
>TRBV15|NA|NA|TRBJ2-2
TGTGCCACCAGCAGAGATTTAGGTAGCCCTATTTCCGGGGAGCTGTTTTTT
CATSRDLGSPISGELFF
>TRBV29-1|many|NA|TRBJ1-3
TGCAGCGCTGGACAGTTCTCTGGAAACACCATATATTTT
CSAGQFSGNTIYF
>TRBV28|NA|TRBD2|TRBJ2-5
TGTGCCAGCACCCTCGGGGGAGGGGTGCGGGAGACCCAGTACTTC
CASTLGGGVRETQYF
>TRBV19|few|NA|TRBJ2-7
TGTGCCAGTAGTCTAGATACGGCAGGGCCCTACGAGCAGTACTTC
CASSLDTAGPYEQYF
>TRBV6-5|NA|TRBD1|TRBJ2-7
TGTGCCAGCAGTTTCTGGGGACAGGGGGCTTCCGAGCAGTACTTC
CASSFWGQGASEQYF
>TRBV10-3|NA|NA|TRBJ2-7
TGTGCCATCAGGGATTTTAGCGAGCAGTACTTC
CAIRDFSEQYF
>TRBV2|few|TRBD1|TRBJ1-1
TGTGCCAGCAGTCTACAGGGGGCTGAAGCTTTCTTT
CASSLQGAEAFF
>TRBV7-3|once|NA|TRBJ1-2
TGTGCCTCAGAAATAGCAGGCGGGGGAATTACCTATGGCTACACCTTC
CASEIAGGGITYGYTF
>TRBV11-2|few|TRBD2|TRBJ2-5
TGTGCCAGCAGCCTCTCCTTACTAGCGGGAGTACAGACCCAGTACTTC
CASSLSLLAGVQTQYF